This T cell receptor beta chain was sequenced in a study of blood T cell repertoires in COVID-19. Study overall: Acute and convalescent COVID-19 samples came from the United States, Italy and Spain. PBMCs, B-cell-depleted T cells, or T cells were the source of the cDNA or gDNA that made up the material.

Followed longitudinally, the Seattle patients had been enrolled during active infection. The data were produced by immunoSEQ multiplex PCR, yet TCRdb's version contains in-frame clones alone and is incomplete. The table has under 300,000 clones, 85% to 90% seen once. This CDR3 has 18 residues. The germline CDR1 and CDR2 sequences are SGHNT and YYREEE (reference sequence). V was pared by 0 bases and J by 2 bases, with 9 bases of the junction left unmatched. Material: peripheral blood. The sequence was obtained from a woman aged 25 to 39 with COVID-19, enrolled during active disease. The chain combines TRBV5-4 with TRBJ2-7, with 12 bases aligning to TRBD1. The CDR3 region is CASSLGAGQGARAYEQYF. The CDR3 DNA reads as TGTGCCAGCAGCTTGGGAGCGGGACAGGGGGCCCGAGCCTACGAGCAGTACTTC.